Listed below are T cell receptor beta chains from one sample, sequenced in a study of blood T cell repertoires in COVID-19. Libraries were prepared by immunoSEQ multiplex PCR; TCRdb keeps only in-frame clonotypes and omits some of them. Counted here are around 200,000 clones, roughly 80% occurring once; the ten biggest clones make up about 6.5%. Source material: peripheral blood. Receptors were obtained from a woman aged 35 to 49 with COVID-19, enrolled during active disease. Both conserved end residues are trimmed from each CDR3.

TRBJ2-3 | TRBV9 | ASSAATSGGGLTDTQY
TRBJ2-1 | TRBV15 | ATSSGQAYNEQF
TRBJ2-3 | TRBV5-1 | ASRGSTDTQY
TRBJ1-4 | TRBV5-1 | ASSSPGSGDEKLF
TRBJ2-7 | TRBV27 | ASSLSSFPDEQY
TRBJ2-7 | TRBV5-4 | ASSLALGGSYYEQY
TRBJ2-7 | TRBV12-3/TRBV12-4 | ASSQNYEQY
TRBJ1-2 | TRBV5-6 | ASSSQTEYYGYT
TRBJ2-1 | TRBV30 | AWSVLRGYNEQF
TRBJ1-6 | TRBV30 | AWSGVSSPLH
TRBJ2-1 | TRBV7-9 | ASSLRLAEYNEQF
TRBJ2-2 | TRBV10-3 | ALRDSNTGELF
TRBJ1-3 | TRBV5-1 | ASSLDWSRGSGNTIY
TRBJ2-7 | TRBV14 | ASSRIIESYEQY
TRBJ2-1 | TRBV12-5 | ASGWILAEGTRHEQF
TRBJ2-2 | TRBV7-2 | ASSLGGRAGELF
TRBJ2-5 | TRBV7-6 | ASTLGWGGQETQY
TRBJ2-6 | TRBV18 | ASSPPPRTGANVLT
TRBJ2-1 | TRBV9 | ASSVEPKYNEQF
TRBJ1-2 | TRBV7-2 | ASSFFQGERGYT
TRBJ1-1 | TRBV7-2 | ASSLAPGLGTEAF
TRBJ1-1 | TRBV4-2 | ASSQAGQGRAF
TRBJ1-2 | TRBV5-1 | ASSLGGQDGYT
TRBJ2-7 | TRBV6-2/TRBV6-3 | ASSRLAGTYEQY
TRBJ2-5 | TRBV5-4 | ASSLGLAVQETQY
TRBJ2-7 | TRBV7-9 | ASLNPFRQY
TRBJ2-7 | TRBV11-2 | ASARRRGPYEQY
TRBJ1-2 | TRBV11-3 | ASSFDSGGYGYT
TRBJ2-2 | TRBV6-2/TRBV6-3 | ASSSVSLAGANTGELF
TRBJ1-1 | TRBV2 | ASSFDAGGDTEAF
TRBJ2-7 | TRBV29-1 | SVEDSGRETYEQY
TRBJ2-3 | TRBV19 | ASSRTTGTGGTDTQY
TRBJ2-3 | TRBV9 | ASSVEGQGGDTQY
TRBJ2-5 | TRBV2 | ASSDWSSGGEETQY
TRBJ2-2 | TRBV5-1 | ASSPRTGWVGELF
TRBJ1-2 | TRBV7-6 | ASSKDRDYGYT
TRBJ2-5 | TRBV5-1 | ASSLQGARETQY
TRBJ1-3 | TRBV4-3 | ASSPEGSSGNTIY
TRBJ1-2 | TRBV19 | ASSGVGVDGYT
TRBJ1-1 | TRBV4-1 | ASSPLGVNTEAF
TRBJ1-3 | TRBV7-9 | ASSWGQGNSGNTIY
TRBJ2-1 | TRBV11-1 | ASSLGLADNEQF
TRBJ2-3 | TRBV9 | ASSVSPRTSGGSTDTQY
TRBJ2-1 | TRBV9 | ASSVEQVAAKQF
TRBJ1-4 | TRBV10-3 | AISESTGGGGNEKLF
TRBJ2-5 | TRBV5-8 | ASSLTGQPQETQY
TRBJ1-4 | TRBV18 | ASSPPGRGDEKLF
TRBJ2-5 | TRBV7-8 | ASSPDGMAQETQY
TRBJ2-2 | TRBV6-5 | ASSLLAGGPTGELF
TRBJ1-5 | TRBV28 | ASSSKQYSNQPQH
TRBJ1-1 | TRBV9 | ASSVTPRETEAF
TRBJ2-7 | TRBV28 | ASRTSGGTYEQY
TRBJ2-3 | TRBV5-5 | ASSPLAGRDTQY
TRBJ2-5 | TRBV19 | ASSHYGAAERKETQY
TRBJ1-2 | TRBV6-6 | ASSVNRGGIGYT
TRBJ1-5 | TRBV3-1/TRBV3-2 | ASIAAGAEGNQPQH
TRBJ1-1 | TRBV7-9 | ASSLGQMNTEAF
TRBJ1-2 | TRBV18 | ASSPEIGAQGYT
TRBJ2-2 | TRBV5-5 | ATKGPPAAGELF
TRBJ1-1 | TRBV4-3 | ASSPSPGQSGNTEAF